Following are 30 T cell receptor beta chains from one sample sequenced in a study of regulatory T cells in long-lasting Graves disease. Time point: newly diagnosed GD, antithyroid drugs for less than 3 months. Researchers made the TCR library from RNA that was extracted from PBMCs. Through Arm-PCR of CDR3 regions and iRepertoire HTBI primers, TCR beta libraries were built. TCRdb used MiXCR to reprocess the multiplex PCR reads, holding one entry per CDR3 protein. Among about 530,000 distinct CDR3 sequences listed, about 16% were seen once. The data were also submitted as part of a second study, on T cells in Graves' hyperthyroidism and ophthalmopathy.

This sample comprised peripheral blood mononuclear cells (PBMCs), obtained at new diagnosis, from a patient treated with antithyroid drugs. All receptors derive from a woman aged 40 to 65 with Graves disease.

The chain is built from TRBV6-1 and TRBJ1-1; D remains unclear. Germline V lookup: CDR1 MNHNS, CDR2 SASEGT. This CDR3 spans 15 amino acids. Deletions cut 10 bases from V and 0 bases from J, with 18 bases between. DNA for the CDR3: TGTGCCACATCTTTGGGGAGCACCATGAACACTGAAGCTTTCTTT. Its protein product is CATSLGSTMNTEAFF.

This clonotype occurred once. The chain combines TRBV13 with TRBJ1-1; possible D gene TRBD1, 6 bases. This CDR3 has 16 amino acids. The V and J ends lost 0 bases and 1 base respectively, with 12 bases between them. The germline CDR1 and CDR2 sequences are PRHDT and FYEKMQ (reference sequence). The CDR3 loop is CASSLGQGWANTEAFF. CDR3 bases: TGTGCCAGCAGCTTAGGTCAGGGGTGGGCGAACACTGAAGCTTTCTTT.

This clonotype was observed many times. The chain joins TRBV5-6 to TRBJ1-1; 9 bases line up with TRBD1. From germline, CDR1 is SGHDT and CDR2 YYEEEE. This CDR3 spans 13 amino acids. J lost 6 bases, V lost 0 bases, and 0 bases had no gene match. The CDR3: CASSLDRGPEAFF. The CDR3 DNA is TGTGCCAGCAGCTTGGACAGGGGGCCTGAAGCTTTCTTT. Full variable domain (remainder filled in from reference TRBV5-6 and TRBJ1-1): DAGVTQSPTHLIKTRGQQVTLRCSPKSGHDTVSWYQQALGQGPQFIFQYYEEEERQRGNFPDRFSGHQFPNYSSELNVNALLLGDSALYLCASSLDRGPEAFFGQGTRLTVV.

This clonotype was seen only a few times. The chain recombines TRBV6-1 with TRBJ1-3; D is undetermined. Trimming left V 5 bases short and J 0 bases short, with 8 bases between. The V gene's germline CDR1 is MNHNS and CDR2 SASEGT. The CDR3 is 14 amino acids. CDR3 in DNA: TGTGCCAGCAGTCGATATAGCTCTGGAAACACCATATATTTT. Its translation: CASSRYSSGNTIYF.

This clonotype was seen more than once but under ten times. The chain joins TRBV27 to TRBJ2-1; D unresolved. The CDR3 has 16 amino acids. CDR1 is MNHEY and CDR2 is SMNVEV in the germline V gene (reference sequence). V was pared by 7 bases and J by 0 bases, with 16 bases between. CDR3 nucleotide sequence: TGTGCCAGCACCTCATTTGTGCGGTCCTCCTACAATGAGCAGTTCTTC. Translation: CASTSFVRSSYNEQFF.

Turning to this clonotype: The junction departs from the called germline gene at one end, perhaps through a read error. This rearrangement joins TRBV2 to TRBJ2-7; no firm D call. This CDR3 region has 12 residues. The V gene's germline CDR1 is SNHLY and CDR2 FYNNEI. CDR3 sequence: CAGSVGPYEQYF. CDR3 coding DNA: TGTGCCGGCAGCGTCGGCCCTTACGAGCAGTACTTC.

The chain couples TRBV6-1 to TRBJ2-5, with 10 nucleotides matching TRBD1. The J segment lost 3 bases and the V segment lost 0 bases, leaving 10 bases of the junction unmatched. The CDR3 consists of 18 residues. CDR1 MNHNS and CDR2 SASEGT come from the germline V gene. The CDR3 DNA reads TGTGCCAGCAGTGAAGCCTCGACAGGGGGCCTGGTTAAAGAGACCCAGTACTTC. This sequence encodes CASSEASTGGLVKETQYF.

This clonotype has a count of ten or more. The V gene is TRBV3-1, the J gene TRBJ1-6, with D possibly TRBD1 on 6 matching bases. The CDR3 totals 17 residues. From germline, CDR1 is LGHDT and CDR2 YNNKEL (reference sequence). The V gene lost 1 base and the J gene lost 0 bases, with 10 bases spanning the gap. The CDR3: CASSQGGPSSYNSPLHF. Written as DNA, the CDR3 is TGTGCCAGCAGCCAAGGGGGGCCGAGCTCCTATAATTCACCCCTCCACTTT. Full variable domain (remainder filled in from reference TRBV3-1 and TRBJ1-6): DTAVSQTPKYLVTQMGNDKSIKCEQNLGHDTMYWYKQDSKKFLKIMFSYNNKELIINETVPNRFSPKSPDKAHLNLHINSLELGDSAVYFCASSQGGPSSYNSPLHFGNGTRLTVT.

In this sample, this clonotype turned up many times. The chain employs TRBV3-1 and TRBJ2-3; 11 positions match TRBD2. Looked up from germline, CDR1 is LGHDT and CDR2 is YNNKEL (reference sequence). V gave up 4 bases and J gave up 7 bases; unmatched junction bases: 4. This CDR3 is 14 amino acids long. CDR3 nucleotide sequence: TGTGCCAGCAGCCCCTGGACTAGCGGGCATACGCAGTATTTT. It yields the protein CASSPWTSGHTQYF.

This clonotype has a handful of counts. This chain uses TRBV20-1 with TRBJ2-2, with 7 bases lining up with TRBD1. With 1 base clipped from V and 5 bases from J, the junction kept 4 bases outside the gene matches. The CDR3 covers 14 residues. Germline V gives CDR1 DFQATT, CDR2 SNEGSKA (reference sequence). The CDR3 bases are TGCAGTGCTAGAGCCGGACAGGTTACCGGGGAGCTGTTTTTT. Amino acids: CSARAGQVTGELFF.

This clonotype has more than one count but fewer than ten. V gene TRBV19 combines with J gene TRBJ1-2; D is unclear. Germline CDR1 LNHDA, CDR2 SQIVND (reference sequence). Between the trimmed V and J ends, which lost 8 bases and 4 bases, there was a span of 11 bases. The CDR3 runs to 12 residues. The CDR3 nucleotides read TGTGCCAGTTATGTCTGGAGCTATGGCTACACCTTC. Translation: CASYVWSYGYTF. The full variable domain, its missing parts supplied by reference TRBV19 and TRBJ1-2, is DGGITQSPKYLFRKEGQNVTLSCEQNLNHDAMYWYRQDPGQGLRLIYYSQIVNDFQKGDIAEGYSVSREKKESFPLTVTSAQKNPTAFYLCASYVWSYGYTFGSGTRLTVV.

About this clonotype itself: This clone may be a read error of a much larger clone one base away. The rearrangement joins TRBV6-4 to TRBJ1-1; 7 bases align to TRBD1. V was pared by 3 bases and J by 4 bases, with 2 bases of the junction left unmatched. The V gene's germline CDR1 is MRHNA and CDR2 SNTAGT. The CDR3 consists of 13 residues. As DNA, the CDR3 is TGTGCCAGCAGTGATACAGGGGCCACTGAAGCTTTCTTT. Translated: CASSDTGATEAFF.

This chain links TRBV29-1 with TRBJ2-6; D possibly corresponds to TRBD2 (5 bases). This CDR3 has 13 residues. Germline V CDR1 and CDR2: SQVTM, ANQGSEA. Trimming took off 5 bases at V and 3 bases at J, with 8 bases between the two ends. DNA for the CDR3: TGCAGCGTTAGGGAGAATGGGGCCAACGTCCTGACTTTC. The encoded protein is CSVRENGANVLTF.

J is TRBJ2-7 and V is TRBV20-1, with 9 bases identical to TRBD1. With V trimmed by 5 bases and J by 6 bases, 8 bases remained unmatched. CDR1 is DFQATT and CDR2 is SNEGSKA in the germline V gene (reference sequence). CDR3 length: 13 residues. CDR3 coding DNA: TGCAGTGCTGGCACCGACAGGGGGGGCGAGCAGTACTTC. Amino acids: CSAGTDRGGEQYF.

The chain couples TRBV6-1 to TRBJ2-3; D possibly uses TRBD1 or TRBD2 (6 bases each). The CDR3 is 18 residues long. Trimming shortened V by 0 bases and J by 0 bases, and 16 bases separated the two germline ends. Per germline, CDR1 MNHNS and CDR2 SASEGT. The CDR3 DNA reads TGTGCCAGCAGTGAAGCGAGGGGGGCTTTATATAGCACAGATACGCAGTATTTT. Translating gives CASSEARGALYSTDTQYF.

The gene calls are TRBV12-3 or TRBV12-4 and TRBJ2-1; D is unresolved. This CDR3 region has 14 residues. V dropped 3 bases and J dropped 0 bases, with 6 bases sitting between them. The CDR3 spells CASSFRSSYNEQFF. CDR3 nucleotide sequence: TGTGCCAGCAGTTTCAGGAGCTCCTACAATGAGCAGTTCTTC.

This clonotype was seen repeatedly, ten times or more. This chain uses TRBV7-2 with TRBJ2-1; 13 nucleotides line up with TRBD2. V lost 5 bases, J lost 11 bases, and 9 bases stayed unmatched. Looked up from germline, CDR1 is SGHTA and CDR2 is FQGNSA. CDR3 length equals 15 residues. The CDR3 loop is CASSPRTSGGTKQFF. In DNA form, the CDR3 reads TGTGCCAGCAGCCCTCGGACTAGCGGGGGAACCAAGCAGTTCTTC.

This clonotype occurred a few times. The CDR3 bases are TGCGCCAGCAGCCCCTCGTGGGGGGCTAACTATGGCTACACCTTC. It translates to CASSPSWGANYGYTF. The rearrangement links TRBV4-1 to TRBJ1-2, with D possibly matching TRBD1 (5 bases). The CDR3 covers 15 residues. Germline V gives CDR1 MGHRA, CDR2 YSYEKL. V was pared by 4 bases and J by 0 bases, with 12 bases between.

This clonotype was seen a handful of times. The J gene is TRBJ2-1, the V gene TRBV19, with 9 bases identical to TRBD2. The CDR3 length is 14 residues. The germline CDR1 and CDR2 sequences are LNHDA and SQIVND (reference sequence). Trimming at V came to 7 bases and at J to 4 bases, leaving 5 bases not matched to a gene. The CDR3 DNA reads TGTGCCAGTAAGCCGGGACTAGCTTACAATGAGCAGTTCTTC. Amino acids: CASKPGLAYNEQFF.

This clonotype was counted between two and nine times. The chain joins TRBV5-4 to TRBJ1-1; 11 nucleotides agree with TRBD1. The germline V gene has CDR1 SGHNT and CDR2 YYREEE (reference sequence). The junction had 6 bases not matched to a gene; V was cut back by 4 bases and J by 4 bases. CDR3 length: 15 residues. CDR3 amino acids: CASSLGQGAVTEAFF. CDR3 nucleotides: TGTGCCAGCAGCCTCGGACAGGGGGCCGTCACTGAAGCTTTCTTT.

At least ten counts were recorded for this clonotype. The rearrangement uses TRBV5-1 and TRBJ1-6, with TRBD1 matching over 11 bases. Germline-derived CDR1 and CDR2 are SGHRS and YFSETQ. This CDR3 contains 15 residues. V lost 4 bases to trimming and J lost 8 bases; unmatched junction nucleotides: 5. This CDR3 is CASSVRTGGYSPLHF. The CDR3 nucleotides read TGCGCCAGCAGCGTGAGGACAGGGGGCTATTCACCCCTCCACTTT.

On this clonotype: A read error is possible here, since a much larger clone lies one base away. The J gene is TRBJ1-6, the V gene TRBV6-6; 7 nucleotides align to TRBD1. Germline V gives CDR1 MNHNY, CDR2 SVGAGI (reference sequence). CDR3 length: 15 amino acids. Trimming took 0 bases from V and 8 from J; bases not matched to a gene: 4. The CDR3 protein is CASSYSDRKHSPLHF. The CDR3 nucleotides are TGTGCCAGCAGTTACTCGGACAGGAAGCATTCACCCCTCCACTTT.

The rearrangement uses TRBV30 and TRBJ1-6, with D maybe TRBD1 (5 bases). Per the germline V gene, CDR1 is GTSNPN and CDR2 is SVGIG (reference sequence). V was shortened by 3 bases and J by 6 bases, with 12 bases between the two germline ends. This CDR3 has 14 residues. CDR3 sequence: CAWSLVGANSPLHF. The CDR3 DNA reads TGTGCCTGGAGCCTGGTAGGGGCTAATTCACCCCTCCACTTT.

Concerning this clonotype: One end of the junction is discordant with germline, which a read error may explain. The gene calls are TRBV4-1 and TRBJ2-7, with no clear D. Germline lookup yields CDR1 MGHRA and CDR2 YSYEKL. This CDR3 contains 14 residues. CDR3 protein: CASSQPLDGYEQYF. CDR3 DNA sequence: TGTGCCAGCAGCCAACCCCTGGACGGCTACGAGCAGTACTTC.

The chain carries TRBV7-8 and TRBJ1-4; 10 positions agree with TRBD1. Losses at the gene ends were 6 bases for V and 8 bases for J; bases not matched to a gene: 6. CDR1 is SGHVS, CDR2 FQNEAQ, per germline. This CDR3 contains 14 residues. The CDR3 sequence is CASSWDRGEEKLFF. In DNA, the CDR3 is TGTGCCAGCAGTTGGGACAGGGGAGAGGAAAAACTGTTTTTT.

This clonotype came up many times. This sequence joins TRBV11-1 and TRBJ2-7; D remains ambiguous. The germline V and J ends were trimmed by 8 bases and 0 bases, with 11 bases remaining between them. In germline, CDR1 is SGHAT, CDR2 FQDESV (reference sequence). The CDR3 loop spans 13 amino acids. The CDR3 DNA reads as TGTGCCAGCGTAGGTGGGAACTCCTACGAGCAGTACTTC. Encoded protein: CASVGGNSYEQYF.

Many counts were recorded for this clonotype. The V gene is TRBV2, the J gene TRBJ2-7; no reliable D call. Trimming pared 10 bases from V and 3 bases from J, leaving 22 bases between. This CDR3 has 15 residues. Germline CDR1 and CDR2: SNHLY and FYNNEI. CDR3 sequence: CATIPGFSKHYEQYF. DNA of the CDR3: TGTGCCACTATCCCCGGGTTTAGCAAGCACTACGAGCAGTACTTC.

This clonotype appeared many times. The chain combines TRBV6-1 with TRBJ2-5; tentative D call: TRBD2 (7 bases). Deletions cut 3 bases from V and 5 bases from J, with 13 bases between. Germline V gene lookup returns CDR1 MNHNS and CDR2 SASEGT. CDR3 length: 14 residues. CDR3 DNA sequence: TGTGCCAGCAGTGACTCGGCGGGGGCGGAGACCCAGTACTTC. Its protein product is CASSDSAGAETQYF.

This clonotype was seen repeatedly, ten times or more. The V call is TRBV6-1, the J call TRBJ2-2; TRBD1 agrees at 7 bases. J lost 7 bases, V lost 6 bases, and 5 bases had no gene match. This CDR3 spans 13 amino acids. Germline values: CDR1 MNHNS, CDR2 SASEGT. The CDR3 bases are TGTGCCAGCAGAAGGGGGCAGGGCGGGGAGCTGTTTTTT. It translates to CASRRGQGGELFF.

This clonotype has a count of ten or more. J is TRBJ2-7 and V is TRBV6-2 or TRBV6-3; either TRBD1 or TRBD2 may supply D (5 bases each). V was pared by 6 bases and J by 2 bases, with 20 bases between. Germline-derived CDR1 and CDR2 are MNHEY and SVGEGT. The CDR3 length is 16 residues. The CDR3 loop reads CASRLNSGTDTYEQYF. The CDR3 coding sequence is TGTGCCAGCAGGTTGAACTCCGGGACGGACACCTACGAGCAGTACTTC.